Listed below are T cell receptor beta chains from one sample, sequenced in a study of cytomegalovirus exposure and HLA in healthy donors. Sequencing was performed with immunoSEQ multiplex PCR; in TCRdb, only in-frame clones are kept and a portion is missing. The sample totals some 23,000 clones. Material: PBMCs. Source of these receptors: a male donor in good health and CMV-seropositive. CDR3s include the opening cysteine and the closing phenylalanine or tryptophan. D genes are given only for firm matches. Size tells how often a clone was seen (once, few, many) or the class of an expanded clone, and some rows leave it out.

J gene: TRBJ2-1; V gene: TRBV5-1; clone size: NA; D gene: NA; CDR3 protein: CASSVLDASSYNEQFF; CDR3 DNA: TGCGCCAGCAGCGTCCTAGATGCTAGCTCCTACAATGAGCAGTTCTTC
J gene: TRBJ1-6; V gene: TRBV6-6; clone size: NA; D gene: NA; CDR3 protein: CASVGGSALPLHF; CDR3 DNA: TGTGCCAGCGTGGGGGGGTCGGCGTTACCCCTACACTTT
J gene: TRBJ2-1; V gene: TRBV6-1; clone size: NA; D gene: TRBD2; CDR3 protein: CASTLGEGTYNEQFF; CDR3 DNA: TGTGCCAGCACCTTGGGGGAGGGGACCTACAATGAGCAGTTCTTC
J gene: TRBJ2-6; V gene: TRBV13; clone size: NA; D gene: NA; CDR3 protein: CASSPSPGSPGANVLTF; CDR3 DNA: TGTGCCAGCAGCCCATCCCCGGGGTCTCCTGGGGCCAACGTCCTGACTTTC
J gene: TRBJ1-1; V gene: TRBV7-6; clone size: NA; D gene: NA; CDR3 protein: CASSFTVQATEAFF; CDR3 DNA: TGTGCCAGCAGCTTTACTGTCCAGGCCACTGAAGCTTTCTTT
J gene: TRBJ1-1; V gene: TRBV4-1; clone size: NA; D gene: NA; CDR3 protein: CASSQVRGALNTEAFF; CDR3 DNA: TGCGCCAGCAGCCAAGTACGCGGAGCACTGAACACTGAAGCTTTCTTT
J gene: TRBJ1-4; V gene: TRBV9; clone size: NA; D gene: NA; CDR3 protein: CASSVEGTGTNEKLFF; CDR3 DNA: TGTGCCAGCAGCGTAGAGGGCACAGGGACTAATGAAAAACTGTTTTTT
J gene: TRBJ1-1; V gene: TRBV15; clone size: NA; D gene: TRBD1; CDR3 protein: CATSVRQGETEAFF; CDR3 DNA: TGTGCCACCAGCGTCCGACAGGGGGAGACTGAAGCTTTCTTT
J gene: TRBJ2-7; V gene: TRBV7-9; clone size: NA; D gene: TRBD1; CDR3 protein: CASSARDRSYEQYF; CDR3 DNA: TGTGCCAGCAGCGCTCGGGACAGATCCTACGAGCAGTACTTC
J gene: TRBJ1-4; V gene: TRBV5-1; clone size: NA; D gene: NA; CDR3 protein: CASSLASFQGGEKLFF; CDR3 DNA: TGCGCCAGCAGCTTGGCTTCTTTCCAGGGAGGTGAAAAACTGTTTTTT
J gene: TRBJ1-1; V gene: TRBV9; clone size: NA; D gene: NA; CDR3 protein: CASSVGADMNTEAFF; CDR3 DNA: TGTGCCAGCAGCGTAGGGGCCGACATGAACACTGAAGCTTTCTTT
J gene: TRBJ2-1; V gene: TRBV30; clone size: NA; D gene: NA; CDR3 protein: CAWSGRVDEQFF; CDR3 DNA: TGTGCCTGGAGTGGGAGGGTTGATGAGCAGTTCTTC
J gene: TRBJ2-7; V gene: TRBV7-9; clone size: NA; D gene: NA; CDR3 protein: CASSSPGTYEQYF; CDR3 DNA: TGTGCCAGCAGCTCACCGGGGACTTACGAGCAGTACTTC
J gene: TRBJ2-5; V gene: TRBV4-1; clone size: NA; D gene: NA; CDR3 protein: CASSQGPFGTGRTPVQYF; CDR3 DNA: TGCGCCAGCAGCCAAGGCCCTTTTGGAACAGGAAGAACTCCCGTGCAGTACTTC
J gene: TRBJ2-3; V gene: TRBV6-1; clone size: NA; D gene: TRBD1; CDR3 protein: CASHGDRSTDTQYF; CDR3 DNA: TGTGCCAGCCACGGGGACAGAAGCACAGATACGCAGTATTTT
J gene: TRBJ1-2; V gene: TRBV6-1; clone size: NA; D gene: NA; CDR3 protein: CASSLSGRGYYGYTF; CDR3 DNA: TGTGCCAGCAGCCTCAGCGGCAGGGGCTACTATGGCTACACCTTC
J gene: TRBJ2-1; V gene: TRBV20-1; clone size: NA; D gene: NA; CDR3 protein: CSARVEQFF; CDR3 DNA: TGCAGTGCGAGGGTTGAGCAGTTCTTC
J gene: TRBJ1-2; V gene: TRBV4-3; clone size: medium-sized; D gene: NA; CDR3 protein: CASSQDILGQGVGYTF; CDR3 DNA: TGCGCCAGCAGCCAAGATATCTTAGGGCAAGGGGTCGGCTACACCTTC
J gene: TRBJ1-2; V gene: TRBV19; clone size: NA; D gene: TRBD1; CDR3 protein: CASSTSSDRVVRGYTF; CDR3 DNA: TGTGCCAGTAGTACTAGCTCGGACAGGGTAGTACGCGGCTACACCTTC
J gene: TRBJ2-4; V gene: TRBV7-9; clone size: NA; D gene: TRBD2; CDR3 protein: CASSLGSGIGKNIQYF; CDR3 DNA: TGTGCCAGCAGCTTAGGTAGCGGGATTGGCAAAAACATTCAGTACTTC
J gene: TRBJ1-4; V gene: TRBV29-1; clone size: NA; D gene: TRBD1; CDR3 protein: CSVRDTGGTEKLFF; CDR3 DNA: TGCAGCGTTAGGGATACAGGGGGAACAGAAAAACTGTTTTTT
J gene: TRBJ1-1; V gene: TRBV5-1; clone size: NA; D gene: NA; CDR3 protein: CASSLGRGSAGDGKNTEAFF; CDR3 DNA: TGCGCCAGCAGCTTGGGCCGGGGGTCCGCGGGGGACGGTAAGAACACTGAAGCTTTCTTT
J gene: TRBJ1-2; V gene: TRBV27; clone size: NA; D gene: NA; CDR3 protein: CASSLSPLPNYGYTF; CDR3 DNA: TGTGCCAGCAGTTTATCCCCCCTCCCTAACTATGGCTACACCTTC
J gene: TRBJ1-2; V gene: TRBV28; clone size: NA; D gene: NA; CDR3 protein: CASSRLRGGFNYGYTF; CDR3 DNA: TGTGCCAGCAGTAGACTCAGGGGCGGGTTTAACTATGGCTACACCTTC
J gene: TRBJ1-1; V gene: TRBV6-5; clone size: NA; D gene: NA; CDR3 protein: CASSYSYRTNTEAFF; CDR3 DNA: TGTGCCAGCAGTTACTCGTACAGGACGAACACTGAAGCTTTCTTT
J gene: TRBJ2-7; V gene: TRBV4-2; clone size: NA; D gene: NA; CDR3 protein: CASSQATGGAEYEQYF; CDR3 DNA: TGTGCCAGCAGCCAAGCAACCGGAGGGGCCGAATACGAGCAGTACTTC
J gene: TRBJ1-1; V gene: TRBV29-1; clone size: NA; D gene: NA; CDR3 protein: CSVDGANTEAFF; CDR3 DNA: TGCAGCGTCGACGGAGCGAACACTGAAGCTTTCTTT
J gene: TRBJ2-5; V gene: TRBV4-2; clone size: NA; D gene: TRBD1; CDR3 protein: CASRPDRGETQYF; CDR3 DNA: TGTGCCAGCAGGCCAGACAGGGGAGAGACCCAGTACTTC
J gene: TRBJ1-5; V gene: TRBV5-1; clone size: NA; D gene: TRBD1; CDR3 protein: CASSLTGVSNQPQHF; CDR3 DNA: TGCGCCAGCAGCTTGACAGGGGTCAGCAATCAGCCCCAGCATTTT
J gene: TRBJ2-2; V gene: TRBV4-3; clone size: NA; D gene: NA; CDR3 protein: CASSQEAVRGVGELFF; CDR3 DNA: TGCGCCAGCAGCCAAGAGGCGGTCAGGGGAGTCGGGGAGCTGTTTTTT
J gene: TRBJ2-5; V gene: TRBV11-1; clone size: NA; D gene: NA; CDR3 protein: CASSPRTRQETQYF; CDR3 DNA: TGTGCCAGCAGCCCGAGAACCCGCCAAGAGACCCAGTACTTC
J gene: TRBJ2-5; V gene: TRBV6-6; clone size: NA; D gene: NA; CDR3 protein: CASSYSGPQETQYF; CDR3 DNA: TGTGCCAGCAGTTACTCGGGGCCTCAAGAGACCCAGTACTTC
J gene: TRBJ1-6; V gene: TRBV30; clone size: NA; D gene: TRBD1; CDR3 protein: CAWSNRGPYNSPLHF; CDR3 DNA: TGTGCCTGGAGTAACAGGGGACCCTATAATTCACCCCTCCACTTT
J gene: TRBJ1-5; V gene: TRBV5-8; clone size: NA; D gene: NA; CDR3 protein: CASSKGQYHSNQPQHF; CDR3 DNA: TGTGCCAGCAGCAAAGGACAGTACCATAGCAATCAGCCCCAGCATTTT
J gene: TRBJ1-1; V gene: TRBV19; clone size: NA; D gene: NA; CDR3 protein: CASSRQPMNTEAFF; CDR3 DNA: TGTGCCAGTAGTCGACAGCCCATGAACACTGAAGCTTTCTTT
J gene: TRBJ1-5; V gene: TRBV28; clone size: NA; D gene: TRBD1; CDR3 protein: CASSRTGGESNQPQHF; CDR3 DNA: TGTGCCAGCAGTCGGACAGGGGGCGAGAGCAATCAGCCCCAGCATTTT
J gene: TRBJ2-7; V gene: TRBV11-3; clone size: NA; D gene: TRBD2; CDR3 protein: CASSPSSTSGYDEQYF; CDR3 DNA: TGTGCCAGCAGCCCATCTTCGACTAGCGGGTACGACGAGCAGTACTTC
J gene: TRBJ2-7; V gene: TRBV5-1; clone size: NA; D gene: TRBD1; CDR3 protein: CASSLRSGGPYEQYF; CDR3 DNA: TGCGCCAGCAGCTTAAGGTCAGGGGGTCCCTACGAGCAGTACTTC
J gene: TRBJ1-1; V gene: TRBV4-3; clone size: NA; D gene: NA; CDR3 protein: CASSQEAGGYTEAFF; CDR3 DNA: TGCGCCAGCAGCCAGGAAGCAGGTGGATACACTGAAGCTTTCTTT
J gene: TRBJ2-7; V gene: TRBV9; clone size: NA; D gene: TRBD2; CDR3 protein: CASSWSGGAEQYF; CDR3 DNA: TGTGCCAGCAGCTGGAGCGGGGGAGCCGAGCAGTACTTC
J gene: TRBJ1-5; V gene: TRBV6-4; clone size: NA; D gene: NA; CDR3 protein: CASKQGNQPQHF; CDR3 DNA: TGTGCCAGCAAACAGGGTAATCAGCCCCAGCATTTT